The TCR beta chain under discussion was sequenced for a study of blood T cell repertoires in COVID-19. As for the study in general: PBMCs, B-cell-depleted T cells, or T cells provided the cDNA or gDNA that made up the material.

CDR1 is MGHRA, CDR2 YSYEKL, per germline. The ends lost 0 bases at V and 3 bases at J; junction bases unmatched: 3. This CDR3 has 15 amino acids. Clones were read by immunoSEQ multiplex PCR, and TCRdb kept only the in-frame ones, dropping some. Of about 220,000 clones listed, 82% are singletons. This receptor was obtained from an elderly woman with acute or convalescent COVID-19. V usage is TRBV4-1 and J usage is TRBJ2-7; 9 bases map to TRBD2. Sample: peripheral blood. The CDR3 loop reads CASSQDLAGSYEQYF. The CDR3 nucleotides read TGCGCCAGCAGCCAAGATCTAGCGGGGAGCTACGAGCAGTACTTC.